Below, one T cell receptor (beta chain) is given with its context. The antigen remains undetermined. The entry originates in a study of shared clonotypes between healthy human individuals. On the study more broadly: A few men and a couple of women, aged 18 to 49, were donors. Study-wide points: Roughly 5% of naive CD4 clonotypes were shared across several donors. Investigators expected sequencing depth to affect clonotype sharing among donors.

Assay runs were performed at deep level. Method: immunoSEQ multiplex PCR; TCRdb's copy keeps in-frame clones and lacks some. The data show around 1,000,000 clones, around three quarters seen once. V gave up 5 bases and J gave up 2 bases, with 15 bases separating them. In germline, CDR1 is SGHVS, CDR2 FQNEAQ. This CDR3 comprises 15 residues. The origin of this receptor is a man between 18 and 29 years old in good health. Some clones in this sample may be carry-over from other donors' samples. The chain is built from TRBV7-8 and TRBJ2-5, with D hard to call. What was sequenced was memory CD4+ T cells from PBMCs. Subset here: CD45RA-negative fraction. This CDR3 reads CASSAFLRAQETQYF. The CDR3 nucleotides are TGTGCCAGCAGCGCCTTCCTCCGGGCGCAAGAGACCCAGTACTTC.